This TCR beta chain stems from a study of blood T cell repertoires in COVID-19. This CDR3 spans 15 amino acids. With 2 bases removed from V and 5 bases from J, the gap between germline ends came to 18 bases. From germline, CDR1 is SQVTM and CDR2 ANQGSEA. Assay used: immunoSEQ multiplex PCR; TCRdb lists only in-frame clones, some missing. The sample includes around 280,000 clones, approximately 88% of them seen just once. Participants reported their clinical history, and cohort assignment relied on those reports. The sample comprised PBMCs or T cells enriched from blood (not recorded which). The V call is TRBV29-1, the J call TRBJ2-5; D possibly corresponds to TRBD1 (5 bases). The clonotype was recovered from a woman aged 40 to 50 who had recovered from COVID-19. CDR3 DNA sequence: TGCAGCGTTGAATTTCTAGTGGGGCAAGTGGAGACCCAGTACTTC. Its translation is CSVEFLVGQVETQYF.